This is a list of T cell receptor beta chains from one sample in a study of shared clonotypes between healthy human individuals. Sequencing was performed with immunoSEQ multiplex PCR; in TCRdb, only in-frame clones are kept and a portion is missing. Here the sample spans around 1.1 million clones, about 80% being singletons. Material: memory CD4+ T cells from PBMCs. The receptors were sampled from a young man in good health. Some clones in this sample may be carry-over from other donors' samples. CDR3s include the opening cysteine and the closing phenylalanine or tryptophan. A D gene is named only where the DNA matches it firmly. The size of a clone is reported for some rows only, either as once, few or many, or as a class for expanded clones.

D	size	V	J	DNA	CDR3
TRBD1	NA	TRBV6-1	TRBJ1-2	TGTGCCGGCCGAACCGGGACAGGGTATGGCTACACCTTC	CAGRTGTGYGYTF
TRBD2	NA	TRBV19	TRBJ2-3	TGTGCCAGTAGTCGGGGGGCAGATACGCAGTATTTT	CASSRGADTQYF
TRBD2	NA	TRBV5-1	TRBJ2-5	TGCGCCAGCCTGGGACTAGCGGGGGAGACCCAGTACTTC	CASLGLAGETQYF
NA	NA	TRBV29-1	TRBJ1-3	TGCAGCGTTGGGCGGTCCGGCGCAGCTGGAAACACCATATATTTT	CSVGRSGAAGNTIYF
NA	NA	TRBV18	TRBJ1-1	TGTGCCAGCTCACCTTCTCCGAGCTTTGAAGCTTTCTTT	CASSPSPSFEAFF
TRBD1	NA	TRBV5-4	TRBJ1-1	TGTGCCAGCAGCTTGGCCGGGGGGACAGGGGCTACTGAAGCTTTCTTT	CASSLAGGTGATEAFF
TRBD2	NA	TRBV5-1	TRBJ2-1	TGCGCCAGCAGCACCGGTAGCGGGAGGTGGGTCGGGCAGTTCTTC	CASSTGSGRWVGQFF
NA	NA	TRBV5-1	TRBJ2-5	TGCGCCAGCAGCTTGGAGACAGGTCAAGAGACCCAGTACTTC	CASSLETGQETQYF
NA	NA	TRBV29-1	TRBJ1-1	TGCAGCGTGGGGTCGTGGGGGGATGGTGAAGCTTTCTTT	CSVGSWGDGEAFF
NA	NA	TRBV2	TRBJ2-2	TGTGCCAGCAATGAGGGTCACACCGGGGAGCTGTTTTTT	CASNEGHTGELFF
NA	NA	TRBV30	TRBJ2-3	TGTGCCTGGAGTGATGGACGAGGCACAGATACGCAGTATTTT	CAWSDGRGTDTQYF
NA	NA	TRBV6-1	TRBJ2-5	TGTGCCAGCAGTGAATTAGGGGGGGGAGAGACCCAGTACTTC	CASSELGGGETQYF
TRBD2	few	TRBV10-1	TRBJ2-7	TGCGCCAGGACAGCCGGGACTAGCGGGAGGGAAGGGTACGAGCAGTACTTC	CARTAGTSGREGYEQYF
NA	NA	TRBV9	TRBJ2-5	TGTGCCAGCAGCGCGGGCCCCGCGGTCGAGACCCAGTACTTC	CASSAGPAVETQYF
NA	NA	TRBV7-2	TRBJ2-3	TGTGCCAGCAGCTCCGGAAGCACAGATACGCAGTATTTT	CASSSGSTDTQYF
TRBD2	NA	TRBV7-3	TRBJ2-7	TGTGCCAGCAGCTTAACGGGGACTAGTAACTACGAGCAGTACTTC	CASSLTGTSNYEQYF
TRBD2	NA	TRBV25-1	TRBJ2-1	TGTGCCAGCAGTGGGCAGCGGGGACACAATGAGCAGTTCTTC	CASSGQRGHNEQFF
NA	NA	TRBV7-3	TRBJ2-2	TGTGCCAGCAGCCCCACGGGCACCGGGGAGCTGTTTTTT	CASSPTGTGELFF
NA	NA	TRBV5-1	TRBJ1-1	TGCGCCAGCAGCTTGTCCGGGGGCGTTGGGAACACTGAAGCTTTCTTT	CASSLSGGVGNTEAFF
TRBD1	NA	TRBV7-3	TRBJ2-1	TGTGCCAGTAGCCCGGGACAGGGTTACAATGAGCAGTTCTTC	CASSPGQGYNEQFF
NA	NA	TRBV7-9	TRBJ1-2	TGTGCCAGCAGCCAGTCTGGGTCCCACTATGGCTACACCTTC	CASSQSGSHYGYTF
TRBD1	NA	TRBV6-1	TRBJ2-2	TGTGCCAGCAGAAGGAGGACAGGGAACACCGGGGAGCTGTTTTTT	CASRRRTGNTGELFF
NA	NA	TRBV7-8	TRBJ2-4	TGTGCCAGCAGCTTAGCTAGCCAAAACATTCAGTACTTC	CASSLASQNIQYF
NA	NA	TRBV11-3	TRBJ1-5	TGTGCCAGCAGCCGCTCAGGTGATAGCAATCAGCCCCAGCATTTT	CASSRSGDSNQPQHF
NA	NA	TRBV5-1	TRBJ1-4	TGCGCCAGCACCTTGGAGGGCTTTGCTAATGAAAAACTGTTTTTT	CASTLEGFANEKLFF
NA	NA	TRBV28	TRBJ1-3	TGTGCCAGCAGTTCAAGGGCCCGGACAGGAAACACCATATATTTT	CASSSRARTGNTIYF
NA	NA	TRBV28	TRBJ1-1	TGTGCCAGCCTAACTAGGGGTTCAGGGTGGAACACTGAAGCTTTCTTT	CASLTRGSGWNTEAFF
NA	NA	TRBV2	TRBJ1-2	TGTGCCAGTCTGGTACAGGGAAACTATGGCTACACCTTC	CASLVQGNYGYTF
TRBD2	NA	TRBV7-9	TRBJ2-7	TGTGCCAGCAGCGCCGGACTAGCGGGAACTAGCTCCTACGAGCAGTACTTC	CASSAGLAGTSSYEQYF
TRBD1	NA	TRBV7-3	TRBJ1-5	TGTGCCAGCAGCAAGGGACAGGGACAGCCCCAGCATTTT	CASSKGQGQPQHF
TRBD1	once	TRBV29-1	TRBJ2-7	TGCAGCGTTACACAGGGGCCCCCCTACGAGCAGTACTTC	CSVTQGPPYEQYF
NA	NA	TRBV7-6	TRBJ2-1	TGTGCCAGCAGCTTAGGCAGGGAGCAGTTCTTC	CASSLGREQFF
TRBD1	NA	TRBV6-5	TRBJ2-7	TGTGCCAGCAGTTCGGGACAGACCTCCTACGAGCAGTACTTC	CASSSGQTSYEQYF
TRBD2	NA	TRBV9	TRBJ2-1	TGTGCCAGCAGCCCGTCGGGGAGGGAGGGAAGGTTCTTC	CASSPSGREGRFF
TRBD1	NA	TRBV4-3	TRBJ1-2	TGCGCCAGCAGCCCGGGGACAGGGGGCAGCTATGGCTACACCTTC	CASSPGTGGSYGYTF
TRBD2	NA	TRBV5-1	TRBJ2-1	TGCGCCAGCAGCTTGGGACTAGCGGGTGGTGAGCAGTTCTTC	CASSLGLAGGEQFF
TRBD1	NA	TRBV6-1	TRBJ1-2	TGTGCCAGCAGTGAACGGGACAGGGCCTCCGGCTACACCTTC	CASSERDRASGYTF
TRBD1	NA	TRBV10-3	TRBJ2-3	TGTGCCACGGGACAGGGGGGCACAGATACGCAGTATTTT	CATGQGGTDTQYF
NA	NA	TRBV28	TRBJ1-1	TGTGCCAGCCGCACAGGGTTAATGAACACTGAAGCTTTCTTT	CASRTGLMNTEAFF
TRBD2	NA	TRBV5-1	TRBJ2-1	TGCGCCAGCAGCTTGGCTCCACTAGCGGGAGTAGGGGAGCAGTTCTTC	CASSLAPLAGVGEQFF
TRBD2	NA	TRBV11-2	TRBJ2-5	TGTGCCAGCACCTCGGGACTAGCGGGAGGCTTAGGAGAGACCCAGTACTTC	CASTSGLAGGLGETQYF
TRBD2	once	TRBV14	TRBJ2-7	TGTGCCAGCAGCCGGAGGACTAGCTCAAGCTCCTACGAGCAGTACTTC	CASSRRTSSSSYEQYF
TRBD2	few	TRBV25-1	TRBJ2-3	TGTGCCAGCAGTGTTGGGACTAGTTTAAATACGCAGTATTTT	CASSVGTSLNTQYF
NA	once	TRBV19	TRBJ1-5	TGTGCCAGTAGTATAGTAGGGAATCAGCCCCAGCATTTT	CASSIVGNQPQHF
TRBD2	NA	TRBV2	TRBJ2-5	TGTGCCAGCACCAGGACTAGCGGGAGCGAAGAGACCCAGTACTTC	CASTRTSGSEETQYF
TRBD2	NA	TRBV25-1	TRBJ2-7	TGTGCCAGCAGTGAATCGCCTAGCGGTCTAAACGAGCAGTACTTC	CASSESPSGLNEQYF
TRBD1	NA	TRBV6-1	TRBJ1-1	TGTGCCAGCATTCTCATGACAGGGTTAAGTACTGAAGCTTTCTTT	CASILMTGLSTEAFF
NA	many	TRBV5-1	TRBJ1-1	TGCGCCAGCAGCTCGACTTACACAGGGAACACTGAAGCTTTCTTT	CASSSTYTGNTEAFF
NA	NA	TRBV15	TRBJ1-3	TGTGCCACCAGCAGAGATAAGGCAGGGGACTTTTCTGGAAACACCATATATTTT	CATSRDKAGDFSGNTIYF
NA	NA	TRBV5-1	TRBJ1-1	TGCGCCAGCAGCTTGGTTCGGCGGGGTAACACTGAAGCTTTCTTT	CASSLVRRGNTEAFF
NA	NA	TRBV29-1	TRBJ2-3	TGCAGCGTTGATGGGCAGGGCACAGATACGCAGTATTTT	CSVDGQGTDTQYF
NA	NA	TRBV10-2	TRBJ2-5	TGCGCCAGCACCCCAACAGATTTCCAAGATAGCCAGTACTTC	CASTPTDFQDSQYF